This is a list of T cell receptor beta chains from one sample in a study of blood T cell repertoires in COVID-19. TCRdb keeps only in-frame clones here, not all; method: immunoSEQ multiplex PCR. The profile shows 150,000 to 200,000 clones, around 82% of them singletons. Source material: peripheral blood. These receptors were taken from a woman of 80 years or more with acute or convalescent COVID-19. Each CDR3 is given without its conserved first and last residue.

j_call,v_call,cdr3_aa
TRBJ2-4,TRBV7-3,ASTHRASGTEGKNIQY
TRBJ1-2,TRBV19,ASSIRQGGYGYT
TRBJ1-5,TRBV2,ASSADRGNGQPQH
TRBJ2-7,TRBV11-2,ASSADRGYEQY
TRBJ2-3,TRBV10-3,AIRGPATDTQY
TRBJ1-6,TRBV30,AWSAGRSYNSPLH
TRBJ1-2,TRBV6-5,ASSTTGYGYT
TRBJ1-1,TRBV6-5,ASKGRTWNTEAF
TRBJ1-5,TRBV5-1,ASSLETGSQPQH
TRBJ2-1,TRBV9,ASSVDRLEDEQF
TRBJ2-7,TRBV11-3,ASSHSTQGPYEQY
TRBJ1-1,TRBV7-2,ASSLGGGVTEAF
TRBJ2-3,TRBV27,ASSLGGTGGRTDTQY
TRBJ2-7,TRBV7-6,ASSRQGAFYEQY
TRBJ1-2,TRBV5-1,ASSPRQGPSNYGYT
TRBJ2-1,TRBV5-6,ASSQGWSSYNEQF
TRBJ1-5,TRBV4-1,ASSQDEVGRFSNQPQH
TRBJ2-2,TRBV2,ASRRGESNAGELF
TRBJ2-1,TRBV5-4,ASSLAGGLSYNEQF
TRBJ1-1,TRBV9,ASSDDRGLWTEAF
TRBJ2-2,TRBV12-5,ASGNGFGELF
TRBJ1-2,TRBV6-6,ASSYPTGGGGYT
TRBJ1-5,TRBV18,ASSPGGTVGPNQPQH
TRBJ1-1,TRBV18,ASSPYSQGGDTEAF
TRBJ1-2,TRBV5-1,ASSLGGDYGYT
TRBJ2-5,TRBV5-1,ASSLATSGGQETQY
TRBJ2-5,TRBV6-6,ASSRGEVETQY
TRBJ2-2,TRBV7-9,ASSLGGGAGELF
TRBJ1-1,TRBV14,ASSQLTGNIDSEAF
TRBJ2-2,TRBV7-8,ASSPLSGRAGGGELF
TRBJ2-7,TRBV19,ASSIKGESYEQY
TRBJ1-1,TRBV6-5,ASSYGMNTEAF
TRBJ2-1,TRBV3-1/TRBV3-2,ASSQGSGPRVRQF
TRBJ1-2,TRBV4-2,ASSRGRGVNYGYT
TRBJ2-7,TRBV29-1,SGTSGGPFYEQY
TRBJ2-2,TRBV5-1,ASSSGTSGGAHTGKLF
TRBJ1-1,TRBV9,ASSVGTGEVGTEAF
TRBJ1-2,TRBV7-2,ASSLGRGTGGLNGYT
TRBJ2-5,TRBV6-5,ASSYDFGGAETQY
TRBJ2-7,TRBV9,ASSVGPQGGLAYEQY
TRBJ2-1,TRBV24-1,ATSGSSNNEQF
TRBJ2-3,TRBV30,AWSVLRTSTRDTQY
TRBJ1-2,TRBV5-1,ASSLAPGESYGYT
TRBJ1-1,TRBV11-2,ASSLDRTPNTEAF
TRBJ1-2,TRBV20-1,SASLPDRRNYGYT
TRBJ1-2,TRBV19,ASSQTTGITGYGYT
TRBJ2-3,TRBV5-1,ASSFLQNRHTDTQY
TRBJ1-1,TRBV7-3,ASSSSRNTEAF
TRBJ2-1,TRBV4-1,ASSQGAGVTAEQF
TRBJ2-3,TRBV20-1,SASKTSGTTDTQY
TRBJ2-1,TRBV7-9,ASSFGTSGRRAYNEQF
TRBJ2-7,TRBV25-1,ASSVDRVFYEQY